This T cell receptor beta chain was sequenced during a study of technical replicates of blood from a handful of donors. This table comes from immunoSEQ multiplex PCR, and its TCRdb copy is limited to in-frame clones, with some not included. There are 75,000 to 100,000 clones in the sample; 95% occur only once, and about 0.26% lies in the top ten. Germline V CDR1 and CDR2: KGHSH, LQKENI. V trimming: 8 bases; J trimming: 2 bases; junction bases outside the gene matches: 12. This CDR3 spans 15 amino acids. The sequence was collected from a human donor in good health. The chain carries TRBV18 and TRBJ2-7; TRBD2 aligns across 7 bases. Sequenced sample: T cells isolated from PBMCs. The CDR3 spells CASTHYAGRAYEQYF. CDR3 DNA: TGTGCCAGCACCCATTATGCTGGGAGGGCCTACGAGCAGTACTTC.